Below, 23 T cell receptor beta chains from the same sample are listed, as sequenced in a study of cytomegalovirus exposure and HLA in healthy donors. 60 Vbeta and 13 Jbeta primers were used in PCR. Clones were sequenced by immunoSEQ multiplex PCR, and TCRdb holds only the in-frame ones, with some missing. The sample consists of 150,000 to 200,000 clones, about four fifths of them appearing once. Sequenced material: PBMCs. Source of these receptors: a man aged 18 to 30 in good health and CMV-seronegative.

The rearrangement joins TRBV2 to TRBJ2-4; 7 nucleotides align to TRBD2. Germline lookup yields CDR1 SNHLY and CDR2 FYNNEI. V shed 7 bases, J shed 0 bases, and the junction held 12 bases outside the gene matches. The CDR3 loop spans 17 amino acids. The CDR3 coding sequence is TGTGCCAGCACCGGAGGGAGGGGTCGAGGAGCCAAAAACATTCAGTACTTC. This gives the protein CASTGGRGRGAKNIQYF. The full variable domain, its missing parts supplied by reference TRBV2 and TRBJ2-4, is EPEVTQTPSHQVTQMGQEVILRCVPISNHLYFYWYRQILGQKVEFLVSFYNNEISEKSEIFDDQFSVERPDGSNFTLKIRSTKLEDSAMYFCASTGGRGRGAKNIQYFGAGTRLSVL.

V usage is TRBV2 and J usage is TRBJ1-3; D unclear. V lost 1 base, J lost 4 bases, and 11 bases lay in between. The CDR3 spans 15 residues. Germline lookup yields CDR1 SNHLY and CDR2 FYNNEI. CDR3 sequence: CASSEGRDWGNTIYF. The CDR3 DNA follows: TGTGCCAGCAGTGAAGGACGAGACTGGGGAAACACCATATATTTT.

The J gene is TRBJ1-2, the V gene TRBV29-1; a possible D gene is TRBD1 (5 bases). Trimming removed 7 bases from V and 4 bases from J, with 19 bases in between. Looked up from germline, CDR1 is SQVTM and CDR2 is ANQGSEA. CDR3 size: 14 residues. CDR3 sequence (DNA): TGCAGCGCGGCCTTGGGGGGTGAGGGCTATGGCTACACCTTC. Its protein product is CSAALGGEGYGYTF.

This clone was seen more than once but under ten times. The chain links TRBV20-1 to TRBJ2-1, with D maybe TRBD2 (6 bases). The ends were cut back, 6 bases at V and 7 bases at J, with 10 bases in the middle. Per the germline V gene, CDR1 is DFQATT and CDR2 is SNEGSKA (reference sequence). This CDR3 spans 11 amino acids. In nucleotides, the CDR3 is TGCAGTGCCCACGGGACTAATGAGCAGTTCTTC. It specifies CSAHGTNEQFF.

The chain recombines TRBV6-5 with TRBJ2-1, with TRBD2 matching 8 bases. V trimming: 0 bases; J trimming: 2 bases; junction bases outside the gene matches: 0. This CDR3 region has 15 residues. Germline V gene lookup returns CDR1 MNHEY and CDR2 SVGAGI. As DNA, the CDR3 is TGTGCCAGCAGTTACTCTAGCGGGGCCTACAATGAGCAGTTCTTC. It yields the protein CASSYSSGAYNEQFF.

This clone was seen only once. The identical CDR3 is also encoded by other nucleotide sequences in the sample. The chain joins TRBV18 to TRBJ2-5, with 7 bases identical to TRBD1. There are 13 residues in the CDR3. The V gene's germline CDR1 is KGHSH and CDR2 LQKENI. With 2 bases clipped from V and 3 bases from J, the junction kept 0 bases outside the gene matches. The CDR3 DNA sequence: TGTGCCAGCTCACCAGGGACAGAAGAGACCCAGTACTTC. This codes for CASSPGTEETQYF.

The CDR3 here is CASSPLFSLLEQYF. The CDR3 coding sequence is TGTGCCAGCAGCCCCCTTTTTTCGTTACTCGAGCAGTACTTC. The genes are TRBV11-2 and TRBJ2-7, with D hard to call. The V gene's germline CDR1 is SGHAT and CDR2 FQNNGV. This CDR3 spans 14 amino acids. Trimming took off 5 bases at V and 6 bases at J, with 17 bases between the two ends.

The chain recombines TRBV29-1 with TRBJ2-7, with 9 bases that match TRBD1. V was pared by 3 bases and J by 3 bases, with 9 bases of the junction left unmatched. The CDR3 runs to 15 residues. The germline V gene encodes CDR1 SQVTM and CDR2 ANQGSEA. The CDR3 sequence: CSVDQQGAGRYEQYF. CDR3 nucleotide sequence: TGCAGCGTTGACCAACAGGGGGCGGGTCGCTACGAGCAGTACTTC.

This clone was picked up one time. In DNA, the CDR3 is TGTGCCAGCAGTTTACAGACAGGGGGTTGGAACACCATATATTTT. This translates into CASSLQTGGWNTIYF. The rearrangement links TRBV28 to TRBJ1-3; 9 positions match TRBD1. Per germline, CDR1 MDHEN and CDR2 SYDVKM. The CDR3 spans 15 residues. Trimming took 2 bases from V and 7 from J; bases not matched to a gene: 6.

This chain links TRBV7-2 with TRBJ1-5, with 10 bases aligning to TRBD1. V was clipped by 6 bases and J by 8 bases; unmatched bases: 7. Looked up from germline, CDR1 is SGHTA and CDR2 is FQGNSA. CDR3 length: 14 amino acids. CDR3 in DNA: TGTGCCAGCAGGCGGACAGGGGGAAGGGAGCCCCAGCATTTT. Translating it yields CASRRTGGREPQHF.

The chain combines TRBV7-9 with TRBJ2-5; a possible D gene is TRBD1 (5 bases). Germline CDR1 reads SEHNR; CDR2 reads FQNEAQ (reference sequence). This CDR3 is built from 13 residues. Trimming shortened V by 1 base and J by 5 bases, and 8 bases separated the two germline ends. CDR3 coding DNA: TGTGCCAGCAGCTTAGACGCAGGGGAGACCCAGTACTTC. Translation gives CASSLDAGETQYF.

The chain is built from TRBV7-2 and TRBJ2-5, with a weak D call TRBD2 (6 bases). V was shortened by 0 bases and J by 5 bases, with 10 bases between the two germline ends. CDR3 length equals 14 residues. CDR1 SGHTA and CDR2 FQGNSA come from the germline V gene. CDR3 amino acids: CASSLAWGDETQYF. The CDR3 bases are TGTGCCAGCAGCTTAGCGTGGGGGGATGAGACCCAGTACTTC.

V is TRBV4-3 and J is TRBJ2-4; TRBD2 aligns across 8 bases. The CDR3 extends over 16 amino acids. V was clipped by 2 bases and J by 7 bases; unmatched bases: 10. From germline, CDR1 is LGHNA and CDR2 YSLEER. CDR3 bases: TGCGCCAGCAGCCAAACTAGCGGTTCGGCGCTGAACATTCAGTACTTC. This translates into CASSQTSGSALNIQYF.

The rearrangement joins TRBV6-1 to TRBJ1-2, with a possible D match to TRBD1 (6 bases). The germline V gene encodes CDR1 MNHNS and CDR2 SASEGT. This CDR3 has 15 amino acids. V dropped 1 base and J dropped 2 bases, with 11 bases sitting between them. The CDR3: CASSEGTGPNYGYTF. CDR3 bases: TGTGCCAGCAGTGAAGGTACAGGGCCCAACTATGGCTACACCTTC.

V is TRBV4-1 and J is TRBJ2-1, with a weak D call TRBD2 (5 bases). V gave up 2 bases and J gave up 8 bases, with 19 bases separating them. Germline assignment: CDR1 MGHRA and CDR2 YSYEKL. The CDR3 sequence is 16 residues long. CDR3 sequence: CASSQLTGTDRDEQFF. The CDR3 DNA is TGCGCCAGCAGCCAATTAACGGGAACGGACCGGGATGAGCAGTTCTTC.

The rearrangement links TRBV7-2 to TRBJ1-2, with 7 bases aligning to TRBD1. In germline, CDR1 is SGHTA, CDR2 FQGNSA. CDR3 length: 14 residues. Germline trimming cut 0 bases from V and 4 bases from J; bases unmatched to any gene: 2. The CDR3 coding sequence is TGTGCCAGCAGCTTAGCGTACAGGGGCTATGGCTACACCTTC. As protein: CASSLAYRGYGYTF.

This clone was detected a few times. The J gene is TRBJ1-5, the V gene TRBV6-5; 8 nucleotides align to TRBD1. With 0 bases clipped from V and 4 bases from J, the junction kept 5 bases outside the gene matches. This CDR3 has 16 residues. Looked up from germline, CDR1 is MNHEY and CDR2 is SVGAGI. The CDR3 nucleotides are TGTGCCAGCAGTTACTCGGGCACAGGGGGAAATCAGCCCCAGCATTTT. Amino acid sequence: CASSYSGTGGNQPQHF.

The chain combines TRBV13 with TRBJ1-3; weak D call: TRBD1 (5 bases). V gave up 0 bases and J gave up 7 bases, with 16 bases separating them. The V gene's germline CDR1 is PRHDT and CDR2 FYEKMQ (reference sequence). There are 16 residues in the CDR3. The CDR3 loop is CASSLGRGSLENTIYF. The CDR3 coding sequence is TGTGCCAGCAGCTTAGGGCGGGGGAGTCTGGAGAACACCATATATTTT.

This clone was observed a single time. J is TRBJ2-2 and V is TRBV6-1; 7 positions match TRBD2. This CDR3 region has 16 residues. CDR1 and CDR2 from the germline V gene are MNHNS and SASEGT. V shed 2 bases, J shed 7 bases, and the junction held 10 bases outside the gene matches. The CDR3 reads CASSELGGLGGGELFF. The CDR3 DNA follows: TGTGCCAGCAGTGAATTGGGAGGGCTAGGAGGCGGGGAGCTGTTTTTT.

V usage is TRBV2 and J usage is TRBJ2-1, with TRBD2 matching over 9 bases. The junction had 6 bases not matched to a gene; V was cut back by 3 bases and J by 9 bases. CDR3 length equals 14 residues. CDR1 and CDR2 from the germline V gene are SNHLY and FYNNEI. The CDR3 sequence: CASSDWLAGIEQFF. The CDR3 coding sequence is TGTGCCAGCAGTGACTGGCTAGCGGGAATTGAGCAGTTCTTC.

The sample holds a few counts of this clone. The CDR3 DNA reads as TGTGCCAGTAGGACGGGACAGGGACTGACCACCGGGGAGCTGTTTTTT. This codes for CASRTGQGLTTGELFF. The rearrangement joins TRBV19 to TRBJ2-2, with 9 bases matching TRBD1. This CDR3 spans 16 amino acids. The germline V gene encodes CDR1 LNHDA and CDR2 SQIVND (reference sequence). Trimming removed 6 bases from V and 4 bases from J; junction bases left unmatched: 9.

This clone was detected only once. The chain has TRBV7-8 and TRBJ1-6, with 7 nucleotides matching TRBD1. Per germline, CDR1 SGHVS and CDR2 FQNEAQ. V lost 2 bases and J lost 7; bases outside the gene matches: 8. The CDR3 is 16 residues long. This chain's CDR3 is CASSLTHPGQNSPLHF. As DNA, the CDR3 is TGTGCCAGCAGCTTAACCCACCCGGGACAGAATTCACCCCTCCACTTT.

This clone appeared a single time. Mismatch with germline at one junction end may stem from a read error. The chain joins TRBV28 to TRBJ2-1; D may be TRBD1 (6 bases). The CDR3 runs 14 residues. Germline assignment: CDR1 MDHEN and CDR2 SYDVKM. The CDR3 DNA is TGTGCCAGCGCCCCTGGGGGCGTAGGCAATCAGCAGTTCTTC. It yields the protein CASAPGGVGNQQFF.